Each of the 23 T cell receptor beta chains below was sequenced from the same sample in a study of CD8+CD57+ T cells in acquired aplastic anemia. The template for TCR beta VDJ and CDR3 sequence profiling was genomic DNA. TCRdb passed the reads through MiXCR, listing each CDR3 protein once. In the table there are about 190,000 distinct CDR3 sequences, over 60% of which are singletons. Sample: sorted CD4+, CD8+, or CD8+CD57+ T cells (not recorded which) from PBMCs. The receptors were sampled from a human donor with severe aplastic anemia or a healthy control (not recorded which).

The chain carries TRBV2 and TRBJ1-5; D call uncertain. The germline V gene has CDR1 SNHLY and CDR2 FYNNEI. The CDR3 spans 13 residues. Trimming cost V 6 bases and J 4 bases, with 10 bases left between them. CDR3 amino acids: CASRREENQPQHF. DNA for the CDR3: TGTGCCAGCAGGCGGGAAGAGAATCAGCCCCAGCATTTT. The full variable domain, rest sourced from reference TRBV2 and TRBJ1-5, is EPEVTQTPSHQVTQMGQEVILRCVPISNHLYFYWYRQILGQKVEFLVSFYNNEISEKSEIFDDQFSVERPDGSNFTLKIRSTKLEDSAMYFCASRREENQPQHFGDGTRLSIL.

The CDR3 nucleotides are TGTGCCAGCGGGGGCGACCTCTATGAGCAGTTCTTC. This gives the protein CASGGDLYEQFF. This chain links TRBV10-3 with TRBJ2-1; D perhaps matches TRBD2 (7 bases). This CDR3 has 12 residues. Trimming cost V 10 bases and J 8 bases, with 15 bases left between them. Per germline, CDR1 ENHRY and CDR2 SYGVKD.

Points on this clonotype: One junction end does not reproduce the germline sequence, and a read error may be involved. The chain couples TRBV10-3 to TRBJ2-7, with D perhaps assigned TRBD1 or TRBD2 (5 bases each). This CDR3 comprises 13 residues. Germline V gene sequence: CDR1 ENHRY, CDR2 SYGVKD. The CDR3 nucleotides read TGTGCCATCAGTGCGAGGGACGGCTACGAGCAGCACTTC. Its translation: CAISARDGYEQHF.

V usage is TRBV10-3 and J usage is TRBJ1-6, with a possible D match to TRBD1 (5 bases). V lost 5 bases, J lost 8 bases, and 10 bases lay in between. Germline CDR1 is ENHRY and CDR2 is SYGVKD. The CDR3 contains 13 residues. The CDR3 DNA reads TGTGCCATCAGTAGGGACGGTTATTCACCCCTCCACTTT. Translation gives CAISRDGYSPLHF.

The CDR3 DNA sequence: TGTGCCATCAGTCCTCTAGCGGGAGGAGAGACCCAGTACTTC. Residues: CAISPLAGGETQYF. The chain carries TRBV10-3 and TRBJ2-5; 11 nucleotides agree with TRBD2. V was clipped by 5 bases and J by 4 bases; unmatched bases: 3. Germline V CDR1 and CDR2: ENHRY, SYGVKD. The CDR3 length is 14 residues.

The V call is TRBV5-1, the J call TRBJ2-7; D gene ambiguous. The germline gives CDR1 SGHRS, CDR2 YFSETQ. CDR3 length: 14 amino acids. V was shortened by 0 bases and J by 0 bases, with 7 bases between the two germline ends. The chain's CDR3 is CASSLAPDSYEQYF. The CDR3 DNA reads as TGCGCCAGCAGCTTGGCCCCTGACTCCTACGAGCAGTACTTC.

CDR3 sequence (DNA): TGTGCCATTTCCCGGGCGCGCACAGATACGCAGTATTTT. Translating it yields CAISRARTDTQYF. This chain links TRBV10-3 with TRBJ2-3; D ambiguous. The CDR3 extends over 13 amino acids. Germline values: CDR1 ENHRY, CDR2 SYGVKD. The germline V and J ends were trimmed by 9 bases and 1 base, with 11 bases remaining between them.

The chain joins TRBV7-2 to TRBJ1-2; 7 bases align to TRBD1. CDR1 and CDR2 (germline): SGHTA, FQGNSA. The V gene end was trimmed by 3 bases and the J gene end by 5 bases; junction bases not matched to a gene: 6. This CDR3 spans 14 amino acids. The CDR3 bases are TGTGCCAGCAGCTTTGACAGGGCTCGGTATGGCTACACCTTC. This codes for CASSFDRARYGYTF.

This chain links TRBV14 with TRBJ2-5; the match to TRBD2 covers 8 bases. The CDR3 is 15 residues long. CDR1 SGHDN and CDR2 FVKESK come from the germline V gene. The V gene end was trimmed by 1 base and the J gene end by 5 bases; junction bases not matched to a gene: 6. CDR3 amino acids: CASSQVLAGLETQYF. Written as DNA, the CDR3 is TGTGCCAGCAGCCAAGTTTTAGCGGGACTTGAGACCCAGTACTTC.

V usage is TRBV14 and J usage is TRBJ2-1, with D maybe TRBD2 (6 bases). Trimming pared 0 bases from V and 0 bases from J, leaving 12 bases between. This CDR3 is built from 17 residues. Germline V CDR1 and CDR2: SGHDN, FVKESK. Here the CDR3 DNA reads TGTGCCAGCAGCCAAGAAAAAGGCGGGATCTCCTACAATGAGCAGTTCTTC. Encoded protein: CASSQEKGGISYNEQFF.

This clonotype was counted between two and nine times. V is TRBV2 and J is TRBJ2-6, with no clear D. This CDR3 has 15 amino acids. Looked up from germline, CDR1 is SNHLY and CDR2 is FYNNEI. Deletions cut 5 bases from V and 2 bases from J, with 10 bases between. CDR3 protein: CASSSHGAGANVLTF. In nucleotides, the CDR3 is TGTGCCAGCAGTTCACATGGGGCTGGGGCCAACGTCCTGACTTTC.

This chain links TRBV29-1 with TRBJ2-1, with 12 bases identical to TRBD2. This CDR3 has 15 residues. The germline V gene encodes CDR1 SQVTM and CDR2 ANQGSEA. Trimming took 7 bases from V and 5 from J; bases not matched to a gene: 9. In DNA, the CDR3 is TGCAGCGGGGATGCTAGCGGGGGGGCTCACAATGAGCAGTTCTTC. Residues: CSGDASGGAHNEQFF.

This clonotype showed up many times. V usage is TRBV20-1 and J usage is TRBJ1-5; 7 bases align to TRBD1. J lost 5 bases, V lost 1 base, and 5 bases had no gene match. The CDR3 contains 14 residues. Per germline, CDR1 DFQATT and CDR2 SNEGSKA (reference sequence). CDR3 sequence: CSARGTGVYQPQHF. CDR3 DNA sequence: TGCAGTGCTAGAGGAACAGGGGTGTATCAGCCCCAGCATTTT.

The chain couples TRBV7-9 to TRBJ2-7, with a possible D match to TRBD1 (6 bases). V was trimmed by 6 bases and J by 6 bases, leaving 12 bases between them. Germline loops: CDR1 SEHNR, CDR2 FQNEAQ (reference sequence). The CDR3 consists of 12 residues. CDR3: CASRPTGLEQYF. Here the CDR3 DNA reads TGTGCCAGCAGACCCACAGGGCTCGAGCAGTACTTC.

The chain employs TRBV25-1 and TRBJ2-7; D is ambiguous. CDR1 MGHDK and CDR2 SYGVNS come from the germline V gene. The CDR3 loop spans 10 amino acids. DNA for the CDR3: TGTGCTAATTCCCCCTACGAGCAGTACTTC. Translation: CANSPYEQYF.

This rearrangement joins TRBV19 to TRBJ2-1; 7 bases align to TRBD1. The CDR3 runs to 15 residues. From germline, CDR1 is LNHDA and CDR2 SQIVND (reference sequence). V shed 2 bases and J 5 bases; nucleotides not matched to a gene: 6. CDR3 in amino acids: CASSILSQGDNEQFF. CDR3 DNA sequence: TGTGCCAGTAGTATATTGAGCCAGGGGGACAATGAGCAGTTCTTC.

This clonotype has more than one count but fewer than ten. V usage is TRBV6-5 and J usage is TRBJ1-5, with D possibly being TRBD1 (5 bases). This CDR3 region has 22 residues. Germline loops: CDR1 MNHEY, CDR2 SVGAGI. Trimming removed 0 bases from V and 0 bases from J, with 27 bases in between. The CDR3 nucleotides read TGTGCCAGCAGTTACTCGATATTAGGGGACGGAGGACCCCAATATAGCAATCAGCCCCAGCATTTT. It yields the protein CASSYSILGDGGPQYSNQPQHF.

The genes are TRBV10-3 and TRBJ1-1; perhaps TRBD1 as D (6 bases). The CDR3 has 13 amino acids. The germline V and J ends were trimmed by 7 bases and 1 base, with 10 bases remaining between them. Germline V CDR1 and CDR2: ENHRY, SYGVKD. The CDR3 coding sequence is TGTGCCATCAAGGACAGAACGAACACTGAAGCTTTCTTT. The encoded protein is CAIKDRTNTEAFF.

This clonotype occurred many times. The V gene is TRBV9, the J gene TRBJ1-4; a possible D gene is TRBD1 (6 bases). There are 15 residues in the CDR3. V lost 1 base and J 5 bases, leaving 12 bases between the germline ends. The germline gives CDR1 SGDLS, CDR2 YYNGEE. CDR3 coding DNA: TGTGCCAGCAGCGTATCTGGGGGCTCAAATGAAAAACTGTTTTTT. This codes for CASSVSGGSNEKLFF.

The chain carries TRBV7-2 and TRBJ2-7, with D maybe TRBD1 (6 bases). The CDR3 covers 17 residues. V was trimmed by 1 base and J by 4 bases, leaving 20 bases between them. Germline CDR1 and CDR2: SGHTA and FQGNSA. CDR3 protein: CASSLVPGTKRTYEQYF. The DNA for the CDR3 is TGTGCCAGCAGCTTAGTTCCGGGGACAAAGCGGACTTACGAGCAGTACTTC.

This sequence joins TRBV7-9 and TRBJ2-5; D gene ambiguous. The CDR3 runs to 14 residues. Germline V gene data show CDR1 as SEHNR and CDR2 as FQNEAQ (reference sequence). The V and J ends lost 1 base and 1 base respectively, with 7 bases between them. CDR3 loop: CASSLEVGQETQYF. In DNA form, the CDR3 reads TGTGCCAGCAGCTTAGAGGTGGGCCAAGAGACCCAGTACTTC.

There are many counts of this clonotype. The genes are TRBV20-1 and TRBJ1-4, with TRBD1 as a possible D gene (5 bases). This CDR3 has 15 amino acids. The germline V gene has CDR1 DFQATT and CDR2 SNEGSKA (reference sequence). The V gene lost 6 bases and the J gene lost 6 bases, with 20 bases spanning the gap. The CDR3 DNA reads TGCAGTGCCTCACCGGGGCATCAAAGATATGAAAAACTGTTTTTT. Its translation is CSASPGHQRYEKLFF.

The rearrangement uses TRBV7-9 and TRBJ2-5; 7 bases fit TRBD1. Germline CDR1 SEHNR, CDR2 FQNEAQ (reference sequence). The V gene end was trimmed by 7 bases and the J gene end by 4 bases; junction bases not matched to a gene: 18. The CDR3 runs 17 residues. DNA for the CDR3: TGTGCCAGCACCAGCTTAGGTCTCCAGGGGGTAGGAGAGACCCAGTACTTC. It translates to CASTSLGLQGVGETQYF.